This is a list of T cell receptor beta chains from one sample in a study of shared T cell receptors in the human thymus. The protocol was immunoSEQ multiplex PCR, while the TCRdb copy is restricted to in-frame clones and leaves out a portion. The data contain about 380,000 clones, 85% to 95% of them seen just once; the ten biggest clones take up 0.02%. Specimen: thymocytes. These receptors all come from a human donor. CDR3s include the opening cysteine and the closing phenylalanine or tryptophan.

TRBV27,TRBJ2-7,CASRPGQGSYEQYF
TRBV12-5,TRBJ2-1,CASGFWGRGLNGCNEQFF
TRBV5-1,TRBJ2-5,CASSLGRQRQETQYF
TRBV18,TRBJ2-1,CASSPGGTGRNEQFF
TRBV14,TRBJ2-1,CASSQPHPGTRVRKNEQFF
TRBV12-5,TRBJ2-7,CASGLVTSGNCEQYF
TRBV5-1,TRBJ2-5,CASKHRAQETQYF
TRBV4-2,TRBJ2-7,CASSPYPDQETSGYYEQYF
TRBV25-1,TRBJ2-2,CASSELGGRGPRGELFF
TRBV28,TRBJ2-7,CASSSTYEQYF
TRBV19,TRBJ2-7,CASSKKKDRPSSYEQYF
TRBV27,TRBJ2-5,CASSFGQGRRDQYF
TRBV28,TRBJ1-4,CASSLCPVDGQGISADLDEKLFF
TRBV19,TRBJ1-1,CASSITHQGGTEAFF
TRBV19,TRBJ1-2,CASSINKGPYGYTF
TRBV5-6,TRBJ2-1,CASSCQLAGEGDEQFF